The 32 T cell receptor beta chains below were found in one sample sequenced in a study of shared T cell receptors in the human thymus. The assay was immunoSEQ multiplex PCR, and TCRdb's table has in-frame clones only and misses some. Altogether hundreds of thousands of clones are present, over 75% being singletons, with the ten largest covering around 0.01%. These data were also reused for a study on human thymus T cells.

Sequenced input: thymocytes. Receptors were obtained from a boy under three years old with a congenital heart defect.

This clone turned up a few times. The chain carries TRBV14 and TRBJ2-2; TRBD2 might be the D (5 bases). This CDR3 has 16 residues. Between the trimmed V and J ends, which lost 2 bases and 7 bases, there was a span of 17 bases. Germline V CDR1 and CDR2: SGHDN, FVKESK. The CDR3 DNA reads TGTGCCAGCAGCCAACAGCGGTGGGGTCCGGACGGGGAGCTGTTTTTT. Translated: CASSQQRWGPDGELFF.

This sequence joins TRBV19 and TRBJ2-1; 7 nucleotides agree with TRBD1. With V trimmed by 6 bases and J by 7 bases, 21 bases remained unmatched. Germline CDR1 LNHDA, CDR2 SQIVND (reference sequence). CDR3 size: 18 residues. The CDR3 DNA follows: TGTGCCAGTAGACGGGACAGAGGGGGTGTGAGGGTGGGGAATGAGCAGTTCTTC. Translation: CASRRDRGGVRVGNEQFF.

The gene calls are TRBV18 and TRBJ2-7; D is possibly TRBD2 (5 bases). The CDR3 sequence is 13 residues long. Trimming took 0 bases from V and 7 from J, leaving 10 bases between them. Germline-derived CDR1 and CDR2 are KGHSH and LQKENI. CDR3: CASSPPLRGEQYF. The CDR3 region has the DNA TGTGCCAGCTCACCACCCCTTCGGGGTGAGCAGTACTTC. The full variable domain, its missing parts supplied by reference TRBV18 and TRBJ2-7, is NAGVMQNPRHLVRRRGQEARLRCSPMKGHSHVYWYRQLPEEGLKFMVYLQKENIIDESGMPKERFSAEFPKEGPSILRIQQVVRGDSAAYFCASSPPLRGEQYFGPGTRLTVT.

The chain combines TRBV19 with TRBJ2-4; 14 bases are shared with TRBD2. CDR1 is LNHDA and CDR2 is SQIVND in the germline V gene (reference sequence). Trimming at V came to 3 bases and at J to 8 bases, leaving 6 bases not matched to a gene. CDR3 length: 16 residues. CDR3 loop: CASSIPSTSGRDIQYF. Written as DNA, the CDR3 is TGTGCCAGTAGTATCCCATCGACTAGCGGGAGGGACATTCAGTACTTC.

The chain is built from TRBV5-1 and TRBJ2-3, with TRBD2 matching 10 bases. This CDR3 spans 14 amino acids. Trimming removed 4 bases from V and 3 bases from J; junction bases left unmatched: 2. The germline V gene has CDR1 SGHRS and CDR2 YFSETQ. The CDR3 loop is CASSLTSGTDTQYF. The CDR3 bases are TGCGCCAGCAGCCTGACTAGCGGGACAGATACGCAGTATTTT.

The chain couples TRBV27 to TRBJ1-4; D unclear. The V and J ends lost 6 bases and 3 bases respectively, with 14 bases between them. The germline gives CDR1 MNHEY, CDR2 SMNVEV (reference sequence). The CDR3 has 15 amino acids. CDR3 sequence (DNA): TGTGCCAGCAGCCCTAAGGCGAGCGCTAATGAAAAACTGTTTTTT. Its translation is CASSPKASANEKLFF. Filled out from reference TRBV27 and TRBJ1-4, the complete variable domain reads EAQVTQNPRYLITVTGKKLTVTCSQNMNHEYMSWYRQDPGLGLRQIYYSMNVEVTDKGDVPEGYKVSRKEKRNFPLILESPSPNQTSLYFCASSPKASANEKLFFGSGTQLSVL.

The genes are TRBV12-5 and TRBJ1-1; possibly TRBD1 for D (5 bases). Germline V gives CDR1 LGHNT, CDR2 FRNRAP. This CDR3 is built from 15 residues. Deletions cut 5 bases from V and 0 bases from J, with 13 bases between. The CDR3 DNA follows: TGTGCTAGTGGTCCCAGACAGAGCATGAACACTGAAGCTTTCTTT. Protein: CASGPRQSMNTEAFF.

This chain links TRBV18 with TRBJ1-5; D is undetermined. CDR3 size: 14 residues. CDR1 KGHSH and CDR2 LQKENI come from the germline V gene. V shed 5 bases and J shed 5 bases, with 13 bases lying between them. Here the CDR3 DNA reads TGTGCCAGCTCAACCCATGAGGGTCATCAGCCCCAGCATTTT. Encoded protein: CASSTHEGHQPQHF.

The chain links TRBV6-1 to TRBJ1-4; the D gene is possibly TRBD1 (6 bases). V was cut by 2 bases and J by 4 bases, with 11 bases left in between. Per the germline V gene, CDR1 is MNHNS and CDR2 is SASEGT. The CDR3 spans 15 residues. The CDR3 reads CASSERGQINEKLFF. CDR3 in DNA: TGTGCCAGCAGTGAACGTGGACAGATTAATGAAAAACTGTTTTTT.

V gene TRBV10-3 combines with J gene TRBJ2-3; D perhaps matches TRBD2 (5 bases). Germline CDR1 and CDR2: ENHRY and SYGVKD. CDR3 length equals 14 residues. V lost 0 bases to trimming and J lost 4 bases, with 8 bases between them. For the CDR3, the DNA is TGTGCCATCAGTGAGTCCGGACTGTCAGATACGCAGTATTTT. Its translation is CAISESGLSDTQYF.

The V call is TRBV5-6, the J call TRBJ2-7; 10 nucleotides line up with TRBD1. CDR1 SGHDT and CDR2 YYEEEE come from the germline V gene. The CDR3 covers 16 residues. V lost 4 bases and J lost 0; bases outside the gene matches: 7. CDR3 residues: CASSTWTGGSSYEQYF. The CDR3 DNA follows: TGTGCCAGCAGCACCTGGACAGGGGGTAGCTCCTACGAGCAGTACTTC.

The chain combines TRBV4-2 with TRBJ2-7; no clear D gene. This CDR3 is built from 13 residues. Germline-derived CDR1 and CDR2 are LGHNA and YNFKEQ. Between the trimmed V and J ends, which lost 0 bases and 2 bases, there was a span of 5 bases. The CDR3, as DNA: TGTGCCAGCAGCCAAGATAGCACCTACGAGCAGTACTTC. This translates into CASSQDSTYEQYF.

This rearrangement joins TRBV7-9 to TRBJ2-1; D is uncertain. Trimming shortened V by 0 bases and J by 2 bases, and 11 bases separated the two germline ends. The V gene's germline CDR1 is SEHNR and CDR2 FQNEAQ (reference sequence). The CDR3 contains 16 residues. CDR3 sequence: CASSLAPAGTYNEQFF. CDR3 nucleotide sequence: TGTGCCAGCAGCTTAGCGCCGGCAGGCACCTACAATGAGCAGTTCTTC.

V usage is TRBV7-2 and J usage is TRBJ2-5; 9 nucleotides agree with TRBD2. Looked up from germline, CDR1 is SGHTA and CDR2 is FQGNSA. V was clipped by 1 base and J by 7 bases; unmatched bases: 13. The CDR3 is made up of 17 amino acids. CDR3 amino acids: CASSLGGGRGSDSTQYF. The CDR3 DNA follows: TGTGCCAGCAGCTTAGGGGGCGGGAGGGGATCGGATTCGACCCAGTACTTC. The whole variable domain, remainder taken from reference TRBV7-2 and TRBJ2-5, is GAGVSQSPSNKVTEKGKDVELRCDPISGHTALYWYRQSLGQGLEFLIYFQGNSAPDKSGLPSDRFSAERTGGSVSTLTIQRTQQEDSAVYLCASSLGGGRGSDSTQYFGPGTRLLVL.

V gene TRBV2 combines with J gene TRBJ1-5; D is perhaps TRBD1 (5 bases). The V and J ends lost 8 bases and 5 bases respectively, with 19 bases between them. The CDR3 covers 15 residues. Per the germline V gene, CDR1 is SNHLY and CDR2 is FYNNEI. CDR3 DNA: TGTGCCAGCGCCGAACGGTGGGGCTGGGATCAGCCCCAGCATTTT. It codes for CASAERWGWDQPQHF.

The chain joins TRBV6-5 to TRBJ1-4, with D uncertain. V was trimmed by 4 bases and J by 8 bases, leaving 17 bases between them. CDR3 length: 15 residues. The germline V gene has CDR1 MNHEY and CDR2 SVGAGI. The CDR3 sequence is CASSFGRRGSEKLFF. The CDR3 DNA reads TGTGCCAGCAGTTTCGGGCGTCGGGGATCCGAAAAACTGTTTTTT.

The chain joins TRBV11-3 to TRBJ2-1, with 9 bases identical to TRBD2. Germline CDR1 and CDR2: SGHNT and YENEEA. The V and J ends lost 5 bases and 10 bases, in that order; junction bases with no gene match: 9. The CDR3 is 14 residues long. The chain's CDR3 is CASSPREGLGEQFF. CDR3 coding DNA: TGTGCCAGCAGCCCGCGGGAGGGCCTAGGGGAGCAGTTCTTC.

This clone came up a few times. The chain uses TRBV27 and TRBJ2-4; 7 bases align to TRBD1. CDR1 MNHEY and CDR2 SMNVEV come from the germline V gene (reference sequence). V lost 6 bases to trimming and J lost 16 bases; unmatched junction nucleotides: 15. The CDR3 spans 13 residues. The CDR3 reads CASSSPPGTVKYF. The DNA of the CDR3 is TGTGCCAGCAGCTCTCCCCCCGGGACAGTCAAATACTTC.

The chain uses TRBV19 and TRBJ2-2; tentatively, D is TRBD1 (6 bases). Trimming pared 2 bases from V and 3 bases from J, leaving 13 bases between. Germline V lookup: CDR1 LNHDA, CDR2 SQIVND (reference sequence). The CDR3 is made up of 16 amino acids. CDR3 nucleotide sequence: TGTGCCAGTAGTATAAGGGGTGCAGGGGACACCGGGGAGCTGTTTTTT. Its translation is CASSIRGAGDTGELFF.

The chain links TRBV23-1 to TRBJ2-1, with D possibly TRBD2 on 6 matching bases. Being an ORF, TRBV23-1 has a function that is uncertain. V dropped 4 bases and J dropped 2 bases, with 15 bases sitting between them. The CDR3 extends over 16 amino acids. Here the CDR3 DNA reads TGCGCCAGCAGTCCAAATGCGGGACCCCCCTACAATGAGCAGTTCTTC. Translation: CASSPNAGPPYNEQFF.

The chain employs TRBV4-3 and TRBJ1-5; D call uncertain. The length of the CDR3 is 15 residues. Germline CDR1 and CDR2: LGHNA and YSLEER. Deletions cut 0 bases from V and 0 bases from J, with 6 bases between. The CDR3 loop reads CASSQDSFSNQPQHF. The CDR3 DNA reads as TGCGCCAGCAGCCAAGACTCCTTTAGCAATCAGCCCCAGCATTTT.

This rearrangement joins TRBV6-5 to TRBJ2-4, with D tentatively TRBD1 (5 bases). Germline V lookup: CDR1 MNHEY, CDR2 SVGAGI. This CDR3 spans 16 amino acids. Trimming cost V 4 bases and J 0 bases, with 13 bases left between them. The CDR3 nucleotides are TGTGCCAGCAGTTCTGACAGCTTGTTAGCCAAAAACATTCAGTACTTC. This translates into CASSSDSLLAKNIQYF.

The chain has TRBV5-4 and TRBJ1-1; weak D call: TRBD1 (6 bases). V lost 6 bases, J lost 11 bases, and 11 bases lay in between. The CDR3 loop spans 10 amino acids. Germline V lookup: CDR1 SGHNT, CDR2 YYREEE (reference sequence). The CDR3 nucleotides are TGTGCCAGCATCCTAAGGGGGGCTTTCTTT. This codes for CASILRGAFF.

The chain employs TRBV14 and TRBJ1-3; 11 positions agree with TRBD1. The CDR3 runs to 17 residues. The germline V gene has CDR1 SGHDN and CDR2 FVKESK. The J segment lost 0 bases and the V segment lost 4 bases, leaving 5 bases of the junction unmatched. In DNA, the CDR3 is TGTGCCAGCAGCCGGGACAGGGGGTATCTCTCTGGAAACACCATATATTTT. Protein: CASSRDRGYLSGNTIYF.

The chain recombines TRBV27 with TRBJ2-5; TRBD2 might be the D (5 bases). Germline V gene data show CDR1 as MNHEY and CDR2 as SMNVEV (reference sequence). The CDR3 has 17 residues. Deletions cut 5 bases from V and 1 base from J, with 20 bases between. The CDR3 is CASSPHRPGSGQETQYF. CDR3 DNA sequence: TGTGCCAGCAGTCCGCACCGCCCGGGAAGCGGCCAAGAGACCCAGTACTTC.

The chain carries TRBV7-3 and TRBJ2-2; TRBD2 is a possible D gene (6 bases). The germline V gene encodes CDR1 SGHTA and CDR2 FQGTGA. V lost 4 bases to trimming and J lost 6 bases, with 24 bases between them. This CDR3 contains 18 residues. CDR3 bases: TGTGCCAGCAGCTCCCCCCGCCCTAAGCGGGCCCCACCCGGGGAGCTGTTTTTT. Its protein is CASSSPRPKRAPPGELFF. Filled out from reference TRBV7-3 and TRBJ2-2, the complete variable domain reads GAGVSQTPSNKVTEKGKYVELRCDPISGHTALYWYRQSLGQGPEFLIYFQGTGAADDSGLPNDRFFAVRPEGSVSTLKIQRTERGDSAVYLCASSSPRPKRAPPGELFFGEGSRLTVL.

The chain combines TRBV12-5 with TRBJ2-3; TRBD1 matches 9 bases. The CDR3 sequence is 17 residues long. V shed 2 bases, J shed 0 bases, and the junction held 6 bases outside the gene matches. The V gene's germline CDR1 is LGHNT and CDR2 FRNRAP. The CDR3 loop is CASGLPGTGTSTDTQYF. Here the CDR3 DNA reads TGTGCTAGTGGTTTGCCTGGGACAGGGACTAGCACAGATACGCAGTATTTT.

This chain connects TRBV14 to TRBJ1-2; 11 positions match TRBD1. V was pared by 0 bases and J by 2 bases, with 14 bases of the junction left unmatched. CDR1 is SGHDN and CDR2 is FVKESK in the germline V gene. The CDR3 runs 20 residues. The CDR3 region is CASSQDNRSRTGGTNYGYTF. CDR3 sequence (DNA): TGTGCCAGCAGCCAAGATAATCGTAGCCGGACAGGGGGCACAAACTATGGCTACACCTTC.

This chain uses TRBV5-1 with TRBJ1-2, with a possible D match to TRBD1 (6 bases). The V gene's germline CDR1 is SGHRS and CDR2 YFSETQ. This CDR3 is 15 amino acids long. Trimming cost V 0 bases and J 5 bases, with 14 bases left between them. The CDR3 region is CASSLGIGQPYGYTF. CDR3 sequence (DNA): TGCGCCAGCAGCTTGGGCATCGGACAGCCTTATGGCTACACCTTC.

In this sample, this clone turned up a few times. This chain uses TRBV7-9 with TRBJ2-3, with D tentatively TRBD2 (7 bases). The germline gives CDR1 SEHNR, CDR2 FQNEAQ (reference sequence). This CDR3 spans 17 amino acids. The V and J ends lost 1 base and 2 bases respectively, with 16 bases between them. Written as DNA, the CDR3 is TGTGCCAGCAGCTTAGATCGGGGGGCGTCAAACACAGATACGCAGTATTTT. Translation: CASSLDRGASNTDTQYF.

The CDR3 sequence: CASSLFTSGSKDEQYF. The DNA of the CDR3 is TGTGCCAGCAGTTTATTTACTAGCGGGAGTAAGGACGAGCAGTACTTC. The chain employs TRBV27 and TRBJ2-7; 11 bases are a match to TRBD2. Germline V lookup: CDR1 MNHEY, CDR2 SMNVEV (reference sequence). V lost 1 base and J lost 5; bases outside the gene matches: 7. The CDR3 covers 16 residues.

The V gene is TRBV5-1, the J gene TRBJ2-2, with 12 bases fitting TRBD1. V lost 4 bases to trimming and J lost 9 bases; unmatched junction nucleotides: 7. There are 15 residues in the CDR3. CDR1 and CDR2 from the germline V gene are SGHRS and YFSETQ. As DNA, the CDR3 is TGCGCCAGCAGCGCCACCGGGACAGGGGGCCGGGAGCTGTTTTTT. Encoded protein: CASSATGTGGRELFF.